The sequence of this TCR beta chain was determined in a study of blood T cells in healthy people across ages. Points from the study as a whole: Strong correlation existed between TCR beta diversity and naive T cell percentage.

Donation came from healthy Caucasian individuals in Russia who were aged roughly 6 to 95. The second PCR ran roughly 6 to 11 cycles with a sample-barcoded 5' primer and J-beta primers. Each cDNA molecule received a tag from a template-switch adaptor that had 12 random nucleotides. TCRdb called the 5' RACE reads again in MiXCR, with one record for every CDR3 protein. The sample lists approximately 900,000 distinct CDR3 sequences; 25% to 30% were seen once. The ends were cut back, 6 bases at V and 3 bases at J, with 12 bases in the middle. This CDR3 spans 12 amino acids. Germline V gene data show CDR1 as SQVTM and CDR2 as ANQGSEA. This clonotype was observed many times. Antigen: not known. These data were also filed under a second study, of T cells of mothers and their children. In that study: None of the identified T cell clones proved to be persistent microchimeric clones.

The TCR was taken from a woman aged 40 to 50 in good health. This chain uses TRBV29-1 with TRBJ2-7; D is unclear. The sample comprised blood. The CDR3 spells CSVLQRNYEQYF. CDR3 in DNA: TGCAGCGTATTACAGAGAAACTACGAGCAGTACTTC.